This T cell receptor beta chain stems from a study of T cell repertoires and Cas9 in healthy adults listed by TCRdb under 2018. As for the study more broadly: SpCas9-reactive T cells were characterized for multi-effector potency, cytotoxicity and lineage determination within the CD4 and CD8 compartments. This study looked at whether people already carry T cell immunity to the Streptococcus pyogenes Cas9 nuclease (SpCas9), the enzyme used in CRISPR gene editing. Points the paper makes about the study in general: Proliferation and function of SpCas9-reactive effector T cells were reported to be mitigated in vitro by SpCas9-reactive regulatory T cells.

Healthy humans were used as donors in the study. The CDR3 measures 18 amino acids from cysteine to phenylalanine. CDR3 DNA is the only sequence kept; it has 54 bases, read in frame from the first base. The V end gives up 4 bases and the J end 5 bases, leaving 8 bases in the junction not matched to a gene. From the germline V gene, CDR1 is ENHRY and CDR2 is SYGVKD. Concerning this clone: Its recognized antigen is unknown. Per-nucleotide qualities are absent, and no much larger clonotype sits a single base away.

Library method: the immunoSEQ multiplex PCR assay. Held by TCRdb, this immuneACCESS table contains in-frame sequences only and omits some clones. Under half of the omission traces to an unresolved V gene where checked; the cause of the rest is unknown. In all, the sample holds roughly 13,000 clones, and roughly 89% of those were seen once. The leading ten clones occupy 1.5% of the sample. The specimen was Tregs (CD4+, CD25+, CD127-, CD137-, CD154-) from PBMCs; culture status not recorded. The V gene is TRBV10-3 and the J gene is TRBJ2-2; TRBD2 matches 15 bases in the middle. This TCR was sampled from a human donor in good health. The nucleotides read TGTGCCATCAGTGCGGGGGGGACTAGCGGGAGGAAGACCGGGGAGCTGTTTTTT. Translated, this gives CAISAGGTSGRKTGELFF.